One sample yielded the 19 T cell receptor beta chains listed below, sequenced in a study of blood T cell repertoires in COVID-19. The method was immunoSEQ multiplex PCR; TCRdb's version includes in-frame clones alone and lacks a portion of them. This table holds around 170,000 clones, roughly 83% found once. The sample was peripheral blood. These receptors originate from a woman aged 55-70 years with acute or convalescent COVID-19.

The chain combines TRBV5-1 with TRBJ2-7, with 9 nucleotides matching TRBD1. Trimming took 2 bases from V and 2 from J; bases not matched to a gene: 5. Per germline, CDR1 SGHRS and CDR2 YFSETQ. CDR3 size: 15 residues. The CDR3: CASSLWTGATYEQYF. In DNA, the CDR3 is TGCGCCAGCAGCTTATGGACAGGGGCCACCTACGAGCAGTACTTC.

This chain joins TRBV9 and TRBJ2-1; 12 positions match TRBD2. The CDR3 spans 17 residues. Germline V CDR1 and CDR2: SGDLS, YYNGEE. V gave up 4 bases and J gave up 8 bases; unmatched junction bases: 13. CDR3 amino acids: CASSTRALAGGLDEQFF. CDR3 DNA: TGTGCCAGCAGCACAAGGGCCCTAGCGGGGGGGCTGGATGAGCAGTTCTTC.

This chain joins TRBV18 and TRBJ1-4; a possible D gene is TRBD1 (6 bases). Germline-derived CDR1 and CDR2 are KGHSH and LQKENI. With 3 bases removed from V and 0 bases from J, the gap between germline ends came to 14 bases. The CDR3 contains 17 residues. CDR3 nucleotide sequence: TGTGCCAGCTCACCGCGTATGGACAGTGCAACTAATGAAAAACTGTTTTTT. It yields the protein CASSPRMDSATNEKLFF.

CDR3 protein: CASSVDRIRGYTF. CDR3 in DNA: TGTGCCAGCAGCGTGGACCGAATCAGGGGCTACACCTTC. The genes are TRBV5-4 and TRBJ1-2; unclear D gene. Trimming cost V 4 bases and J 8 bases, with 15 bases left between them. CDR1 and CDR2 (germline): SGHNT, YYREEE (reference sequence). This CDR3 has 13 amino acids.

This CDR3 is CASSTDGTSRYNEQFF. The CDR3 DNA is TGTGCCAGCAGCACCGACGGGACTAGCCGTTACAATGAGCAGTTCTTC. This chain uses TRBV7-3 with TRBJ2-1, with TRBD2 matching 9 bases. Germline V gene data show CDR1 as SGHTA and CDR2 as FQGTGA. CDR3 length: 16 amino acids. J lost 4 bases, V lost 5 bases, and 9 bases had no gene match.

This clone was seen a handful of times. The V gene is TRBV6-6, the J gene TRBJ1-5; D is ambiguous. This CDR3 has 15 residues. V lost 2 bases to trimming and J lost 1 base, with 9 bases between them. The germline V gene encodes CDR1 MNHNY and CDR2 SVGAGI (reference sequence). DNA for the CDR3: TGTGCCAGCAGTTACGAGGCACGAAGCAATCAGCCCCAGCATTTT. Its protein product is CASSYEARSNQPQHF.

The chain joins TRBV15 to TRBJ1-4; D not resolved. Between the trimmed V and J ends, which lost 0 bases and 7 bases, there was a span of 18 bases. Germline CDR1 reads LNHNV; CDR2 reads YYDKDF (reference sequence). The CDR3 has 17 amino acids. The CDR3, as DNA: TGTGCCACCAGCAGAGAGTTCCTCCGGGGAATTGGTGAAAAACTGTTTTTT. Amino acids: CATSREFLRGIGEKLFF.

The CDR3 is CATRGQGLNTEAFF. CDR3 nucleotides: TGTGCCACCAGGGGACAGGGCCTTAACACTGAAGCTTTCTTT. This chain uses TRBV24-1 with TRBJ1-1; 9 positions match TRBD1. The germline gives CDR1 KGHDR, CDR2 SFDVKD. The V and J ends lost 7 bases and 2 bases, in that order; junction bases with no gene match: 4. The CDR3 totals 14 residues.

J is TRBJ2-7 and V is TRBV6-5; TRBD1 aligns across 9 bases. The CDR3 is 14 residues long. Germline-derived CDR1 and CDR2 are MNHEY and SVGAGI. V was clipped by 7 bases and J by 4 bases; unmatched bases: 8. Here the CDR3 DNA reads TGTGCCAGCACCCACAGGGGGCGCGGGTACGAGCAGTACTTC. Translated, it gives CASTHRGRGYEQYF.

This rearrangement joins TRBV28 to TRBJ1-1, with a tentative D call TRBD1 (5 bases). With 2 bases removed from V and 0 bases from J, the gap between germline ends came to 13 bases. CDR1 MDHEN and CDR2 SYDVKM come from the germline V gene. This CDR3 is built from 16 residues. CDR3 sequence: CASSLGRVLMNTEAFF. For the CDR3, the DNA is TGTGCCAGCAGTTTAGGCAGGGTGCTAATGAACACTGAAGCTTTCTTT.

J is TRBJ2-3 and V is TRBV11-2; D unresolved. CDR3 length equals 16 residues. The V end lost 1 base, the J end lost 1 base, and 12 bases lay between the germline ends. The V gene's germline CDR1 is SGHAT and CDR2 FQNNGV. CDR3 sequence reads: CASSLAVPSRTDTQYF. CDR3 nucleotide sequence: TGTGCCAGCAGCTTAGCGGTCCCAAGTCGCACAGATACGCAGTATTTT.

The CDR3 loop is CASSQGGDNYGYTF. The CDR3 nucleotides read TGCGCCAGCAGCCAAGGGGGGGATAACTATGGCTACACCTTC. The chain recombines TRBV4-1 with TRBJ1-2; a possible D gene is TRBD1 (5 bases). The V gene lost 1 base and the J gene lost 1 base, with 7 bases spanning the gap. The CDR3 loop spans 14 amino acids. From germline, CDR1 is MGHRA and CDR2 YSYEKL.

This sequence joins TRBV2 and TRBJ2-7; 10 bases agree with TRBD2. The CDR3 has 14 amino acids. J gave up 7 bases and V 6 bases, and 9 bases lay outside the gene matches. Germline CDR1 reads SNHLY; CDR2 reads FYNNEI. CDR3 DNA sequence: TGTGCCAGCAGCCGGAGCGGGGGGGCATCAGAGCAGTACTTC. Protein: CASSRSGGASEQYF.

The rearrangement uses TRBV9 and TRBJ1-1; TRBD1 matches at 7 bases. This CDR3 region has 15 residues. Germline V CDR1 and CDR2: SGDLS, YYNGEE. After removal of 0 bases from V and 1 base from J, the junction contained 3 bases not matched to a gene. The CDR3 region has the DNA TGTGCCAGCAGCGTAGCGACAGGGAGGAACACTGAAGCTTTCTTT. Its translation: CASSVATGRNTEAFF. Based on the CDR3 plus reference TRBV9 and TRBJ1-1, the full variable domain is DSGVTQTPKHLITATGQRVTLRCSPRSGDLSVYWYQQSLDQGLQFLIQYYNGEERAKGNILERFSAQQFPDLHSELNLSSLELGDSALYFCASSVATGRNTEAFFGQGTRLTVV.

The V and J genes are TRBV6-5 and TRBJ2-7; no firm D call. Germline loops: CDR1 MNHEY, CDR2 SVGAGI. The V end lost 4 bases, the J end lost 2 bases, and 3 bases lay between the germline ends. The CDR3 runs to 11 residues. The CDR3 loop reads CASSSTYEQYF. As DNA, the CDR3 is TGTGCCAGCAGTTCAACCTACGAGCAGTACTTC.

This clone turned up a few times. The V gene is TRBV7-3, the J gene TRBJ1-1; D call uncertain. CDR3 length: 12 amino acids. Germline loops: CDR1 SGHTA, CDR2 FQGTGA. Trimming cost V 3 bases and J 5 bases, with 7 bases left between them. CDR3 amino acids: CASSFLGTEAFF. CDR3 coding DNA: TGTGCCAGCAGCTTTCTCGGGACTGAAGCTTTCTTT.

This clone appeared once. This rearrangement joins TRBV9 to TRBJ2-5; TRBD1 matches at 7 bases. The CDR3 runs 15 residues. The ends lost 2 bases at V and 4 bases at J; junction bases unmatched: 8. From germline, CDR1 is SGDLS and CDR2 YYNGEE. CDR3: CASSVRDSPGETQYF. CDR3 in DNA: TGTGCCAGCAGCGTCCGGGACAGCCCGGGAGAGACCCAGTACTTC.

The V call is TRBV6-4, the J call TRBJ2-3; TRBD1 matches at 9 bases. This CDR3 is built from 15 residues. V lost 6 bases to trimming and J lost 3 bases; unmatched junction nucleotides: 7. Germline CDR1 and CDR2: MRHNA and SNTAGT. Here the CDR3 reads CASSPGDRGTDTQYF. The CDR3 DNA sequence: TGTGCCAGCAGCCCTGGTGACAGGGGGACAGATACGCAGTATTTT.

The CDR3: CASLPTGRNQPQHF. In DNA, the CDR3 is TGTGCCAGTCTCCCGACAGGGCGCAATCAGCCCCAGCATTTT. The gene calls are TRBV2 and TRBJ1-5, with 7 nucleotides matching TRBD1. Germline V gene data show CDR1 as SNHLY and CDR2 as FYNNEI. J lost 2 bases, V lost 9 bases, and 7 bases had no gene match. The CDR3 sequence is 14 residues long.